The clone carrying this T cell receptor (beta chain) was found once. Its antigen is currently unknown. The data originate from a study of T cell responses to AZD1222 COVID-19 vaccine. The CDR3 runs 13 residues. Germline V gene lookup returns CDR1 SGHVS and CDR2 FQNEAQ. Trimming cost V 7 bases and J 5 bases, with 11 bases left between them. General study points: Only six AZD1222 recipients tested seropositive at baseline.

The repertoire was sequenced with immunoSEQ multiplex PCR; TCRdb's copy has only in-frame clones and lacks some. The sample lists some 170,000 clones, roughly nine tenths occurring once. The sample here was peripheral blood, taken on day 0 of AZD1222 vaccination. This sequence was found in an adult in good health. The chain combines TRBV7-8 with TRBJ2-2; the D is unclear. The chain's CDR3 is CASTTRPTGELFF. CDR3 DNA: TGTGCCAGCACCACCCGACCGACCGGGGAGCTGTTTTTT.